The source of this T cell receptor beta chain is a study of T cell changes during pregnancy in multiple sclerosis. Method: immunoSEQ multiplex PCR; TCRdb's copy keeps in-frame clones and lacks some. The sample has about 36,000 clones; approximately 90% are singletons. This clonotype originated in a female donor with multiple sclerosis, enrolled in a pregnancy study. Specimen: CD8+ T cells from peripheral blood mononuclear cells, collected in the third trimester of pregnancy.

The chain's CDR3 is CASSSSSDGYTF. CDR3 nucleotides: TGTGCCAGCAGCTCAAGTTCGGATGGCTACACCTTC. The chain couples TRBV7-8 to TRBJ1-2; D is undetermined. Germline CDR1 SGHVS, CDR2 FQNEAQ. The CDR3 has 12 residues. The V end was cut by 4 bases, the J end by 6 bases, with 9 bases between.